A single sample gave rise to the 27 T cell receptor beta chains below, sequenced in a study of metastatic and nonmetastatic thyroid tumors. TCRdb re-clonotyped the PCR reads through MiXCR. The table lists tens of thousands of clones, approximately 15% of them singletons. All patients were untreated before thyroid surgery. The specimen was blood. The origin of the receptors is a female donor with papillary thyroid cancer or a benign thyroid nodule (not recorded which). Some clones in this sample may be carry-over from other donors' samples.

This clone was seen only a few times. A much larger clone lies a single base off, so this may be a read error. The CDR3 does not end in the conserved phenylalanine or tryptophan, so this is likely a read error. This sequence joins TRBV5-4 and TRBJ1-2; D gene ambiguous. V shed 0 bases and J shed 6 bases, with 12 bases lying between them. The CDR3 is 14 residues long. CDR1 and CDR2 (germline): SGHNT, YYREEE (reference sequence). The CDR3 bases are TGTGCCAGCAGCTTGGACCCCCTTGCTCATGGCTACACCCTC. Amino acid sequence: CASSLDPLAHGYTL.

This clone was picked up many times. The rearrangement links TRBV19 to TRBJ2-3, with 7 bases identical to TRBD2. CDR3 length: 16 residues. The J segment lost 6 bases and the V segment lost 0 bases, leaving 9 bases of the junction unmatched. Germline CDR1 LNHDA, CDR2 SQIVND (reference sequence). CDR3 protein: CASSIDTGRRGDTQYF. In DNA form, the CDR3 reads TGTGCCAGTAGTATAGATACCGGGCGGCGGGGGGATACGCAGTATTTT.

To note about this clone: One junction end disagrees with the germline gene, perhaps due to a read error. The same CDR3 can be traced to other DNA sequences in this sample. The V call is TRBV7-6, the J call TRBJ1-2; TRBD1 might be the D (5 bases). From germline, CDR1 is SGHVS and CDR2 FNYEAQ. CDR3 length: 14 residues. CDR3 coding DNA: TGTGCCAGTAGCTTAGGGGACGGTAACTATGGCTACACCTTC. It specifies CASSLGDGNYGYTF.

This clone was seen only a few times. Its ends do not fully match the called genes, so a read error is possible. The CDR3, as DNA: TGTGCCACCAAAGTCTCCGGACCAACAGATATGCAGTATTTT. Translating gives CATKVSGPTDMQYF. V and J are TRBV12-3 or TRBV12-4 and TRBJ2-3; D uncertain. The CDR3 is 14 amino acids.

Many counts were recorded for this clone. The chain employs TRBV4-3 and TRBJ1-4; D not certain. There are 13 residues in the CDR3. V lost 0 bases and J lost 3, with 2 bases in between. The germline V gene has CDR1 LGHNA and CDR2 YSLEER. CDR3 in DNA: TGCGCCAGCAGCCAAGATCCTAATGAAAAACTGTTTTTT. Translated, it gives CASSQDPNEKLFF.

This clone was found many times. The chain uses TRBV20-1 and TRBJ2-1; possibly TRBD2 for D (6 bases). This CDR3 is built from 14 residues. V lost 1 base and J lost 4, with 11 bases in between. CDR1 and CDR2 (germline): DFQATT, SNEGSKA (reference sequence). CDR3 in DNA: TGCAGTGCTAGAGCGGGAGATGGGTACAATGAGCAGTTCTTC. Amino acid sequence: CSARAGDGYNEQFF.

This clone was seen at least ten times. This rearrangement joins TRBV7-9 to TRBJ1-5, with D unresolved. V was clipped by 5 bases and J by 3 bases, with 14 bases between them. The CDR3 runs to 15 residues. Looked up from germline, CDR1 is SEHNR and CDR2 is FQNEAQ (reference sequence). In DNA, the CDR3 is TGTGCCAGCAGCCATGCCGGGCGGATCAATCAGCCCCAGCATTTT. It encodes CASSHAGRINQPQHF.

A word on this clone: A single base separates this from a much larger clone, so it may be a read error. The chain recombines TRBV2 with TRBJ2-7; possibly TRBD2 for D (5 bases). Germline values: CDR1 SNHLY, CDR2 FYNNEI. V shed 7 bases and J shed 5 bases, with 27 bases lying between them. CDR3 length: 17 amino acids. The CDR3 loop reads CASTLLIGNAISDEQYF. CDR3 DNA: TGTGCCAGCACTCTACTGATCGGGAACGCGATTTCGGACGAGCAGTACTTC.

On this clone itself: A read error may explain this, as a much larger clone is one base away. Other DNA sequences in this specimen translate into the identical CDR3. This chain uses TRBV7-6 with TRBJ2-2; 12 positions agree with TRBD2. This CDR3 comprises 19 residues. Germline V CDR1 and CDR2: SGHVS, FNYEAQ. The CDR3 DNA sequence: TGTGCCAGCAGCTTAGCGCGACTAGCGGGAGAGGTTGACACCGGTGAGCTGTTTTTT. Amino acids: CASSLARLAGEVDTGELFF. Full variable domain (remainder filled in from reference TRBV7-6 and TRBJ2-2): GAGVSQSPRYKVTKRGQDVALRCDPISGHVSLYWYRQALGQGPEFLTYFNYEAQQDKSGLPNDRFSAERPEGSISTLTIQRTEQRDSAMYRCASSLARLAGEVDTGELFFGEGSRLTVL.

In this sample, this clone turned up many times. The V call is TRBV6-1, the J call TRBJ1-1, with unresolved D. The CDR3 extends over 12 amino acids. The V gene's germline CDR1 is MNHNS and CDR2 SASEGT. V lost 8 bases and J 0 bases, leaving 7 bases between the germline ends. The CDR3 reads CASASLNTEAFF. CDR3 nucleotide sequence: TGTGCCAGCGCGTCCTTGAACACTGAAGCTTTCTTT.

This clone was seen many times. The rearrangement uses TRBV9 and TRBJ1-1; D gene unclear. The CDR3 has 14 residues. CDR1 and CDR2 (germline): SGDLS, YYNGEE. V shed 0 bases and J shed 0 bases, with 6 bases lying between them. The CDR3 coding sequence is TGTGCCAGCAGCGTAGCTACGGTGAACACTGAAGCTTTCTTT. Translated: CASSVATVNTEAFF.

This clone was seen many times. The genes are TRBV7-6 and TRBJ2-2; 12 positions agree with TRBD1. Germline loops: CDR1 SGHVS, CDR2 FNYEAQ. The CDR3 is 22 residues long. The ends lost 3 bases at V and 0 bases at J; junction bases unmatched: 17. CDR3 in DNA: TGTGCCAGCAGCTTCCCACCTTCCCGGGACAGGGGGCGGAATCCGAACACCGGGGAGCTGTTTTTT. This codes for CASSFPPSRDRGRNPNTGELFF.

In this sample, this clone turned up many times. The CDR3 loop is CASRWGSQPQHF. Written as DNA, the CDR3 is TGTGCCAGTAGATGGGGATCTCAGCCCCAGCATTTT. The V gene is TRBV19, the J gene TRBJ1-5; D unresolved. The CDR3 loop spans 12 amino acids. CDR1 LNHDA and CDR2 SQIVND come from the germline V gene (reference sequence). The ends were cut back, 6 bases at V and 6 bases at J, with 9 bases in the middle.

With respect to this clone: The germline gene is not matched at one end of the junction; a read error may be the cause. The chain joins TRBV18 to TRBJ2-3; D unresolved. The CDR3 contains 13 residues. Looked up from germline, CDR1 is KGHSH and CDR2 is LQKENI. The CDR3 DNA follows: TGTGCCAGCTCACTCAAGAGCACAGATGCGCAGTACTTT. This translates into CASSLKSTDAQYF.

A remark on this clone: This may stem from a read error, because a much larger clone lies one nucleotide away. The sample holds other DNA sequences that translate to the same CDR3. V is TRBV13 and J is TRBJ2-1; the D is unclear. The CDR3 contains 13 residues. Germline assignment: CDR1 PRHDT and CDR2 FYEKMQ (reference sequence). The CDR3 sequence: CASSLGSWSEQFF. The DNA for the CDR3 is TGTGCCAGCAGCCTAGGCTCCTGGAGTGAGCAGTTCTTC.

This clone was recorded at least ten times. The rearrangement uses TRBV18 and TRBJ2-2, with D perhaps matching TRBD1 (5 bases). CDR3 length: 12 residues. V shed 8 bases and J shed 6 bases, with 10 bases lying between them. The V gene's germline CDR1 is KGHSH and CDR2 LQKENI. The CDR3 protein is CASARVPGELFF. The CDR3 DNA reads TGTGCCAGCGCCAGGGTGCCCGGGGAGCTGTTTTTT.

In this sample, this clone turned up many times. The chain combines TRBV7-6 with TRBJ2-2; a possible D gene is TRBD1 (6 bases). Germline V gives CDR1 SGHVS, CDR2 FNYEAQ. The CDR3 runs to 16 residues. The ends were cut back, 4 bases at V and 6 bases at J, with 18 bases in the middle. CDR3 DNA sequence: TGTGCCAGCAGCTCCCCCGGGCAGGGGAAGGCCGGGGAGCTGTTTTTT. It is translated as CASSSPGQGKAGELFF. The complete variable domain, with remaining parts taken from reference TRBV7-6 and TRBJ2-2, reads GAGVSQSPRYKVTKRGQDVALRCDPISGHVSLYWYRQALGQGPEFLTYFNYEAQQDKSGLPNDRFSAERPEGSISTLTIQRTEQRDSAMYRCASSSPGQGKAGELFFGEGSRLTVL.

The V gene is TRBV6-2 or TRBV6-3, the J gene TRBJ1-5; perhaps TRBD1 as D (5 bases). CDR1 and CDR2 from the germline V gene are MNHEY and SVGEGT. This CDR3 contains 13 residues. Trimming left V 4 bases short and J 6 bases short, with 10 bases between. CDR3: CASSFWGFQPQHF. The CDR3 DNA sequence: TGTGCCAGCAGTTTCTGGGGGTTTCAGCCCCAGCATTTT.

This clone was counted many times. This chain connects TRBV15 to TRBJ1-2; D unclear. Trimming took off 6 bases at V and 3 bases at J, with 8 bases between the two ends. The CDR3 covers 12 residues. Germline loops: CDR1 LNHNV, CDR2 YYDKDF (reference sequence). The chain's CDR3 is CATRRADYGYTF. Here the CDR3 DNA reads TGTGCCACCAGACGGGCGGACTATGGCTACACCTTC. The full variable domain, with the rest looked up from reference TRBV15 and TRBJ1-2, is DAMVIQNPRYQVTQFGKPVTLSCSQTLNHNVMYWYQQKSSQAPKLLFHYYDKDFNNEADTPDNFQSRRPNTSFCFLDIRSPGLGDTAMYLCATRRADYGYTFGSGTRLTVV.

In its sample, this clone was seen many times. J is TRBJ2-1 and V is TRBV27; tentatively, D is TRBD1 (5 bases). Germline V CDR1 and CDR2: MNHEY, SMNVEV (reference sequence). This CDR3 has 11 residues. Between the trimmed V and J ends, which lost 10 bases and 10 bases, there was a span of 14 bases. CDR3 sequence reads: CATGRRGEQFF. The CDR3 DNA follows: TGTGCCACCGGCCGTAGGGGAGAGCAGTTCTTC.

This clone has ten or more counts. For the CDR3, the DNA is TGTGCCAGCAGCTTAGGGCTAGAAGGCAATGAGCAGTTCTTC. Amino acids: CASSLGLEGNEQFF. The V call is TRBV11-3, the J call TRBJ2-1; no firm D call. The ends were cut back, 1 base at V and 6 bases at J, with 10 bases in the middle. The germline gives CDR1 SGHNT, CDR2 YENEEA. This CDR3 region has 14 residues.

This clone was recorded at least ten times. The rearrangement uses TRBV28 and TRBJ1-6; 8 nucleotides align to TRBD1. The CDR3 is 15 residues long. Germline V gives CDR1 MDHEN, CDR2 SYDVKM. Trimming removed 10 bases from V and 9 bases from J; junction bases left unmatched: 14. The CDR3 DNA follows: TGTGCCACGACCCCCTCGACAGGGGTCGGTTCACCCCTCCACTTT. Protein sequence: CATTPSTGVGSPLHF.

This clone has at least ten counts. The chain uses TRBV7-9 and TRBJ1-6; 7 bases are shared with TRBD1. The CDR3 is 15 residues long. After removal of 5 bases from V and 7 bases from J, the junction contained 8 bases not matched to a gene. The germline CDR1 and CDR2 sequences are SEHNR and FQNEAQ (reference sequence). The DNA of the CDR3 is TGTGCCAGCAGCGCGCGGACAGGAGGCAATTCACCCCTCCACTTT. It codes for CASSARTGGNSPLHF.

This clone was observed at least ten times. The chain is built from TRBV24-1 and TRBJ2-3; D remains unclear. V shed 5 bases and J shed 4 bases, with 6 bases lying between them. The CDR3 has 12 amino acids. Germline-derived CDR1 and CDR2 are KGHDR and SFDVKD. The CDR3 loop is CATSVAADTQYF. The CDR3 DNA sequence: TGTGCCACCAGTGTGGCCGCAGATACGCAGTATTTT.

The table lists this clone with many counts. The chain employs TRBV12-5 and TRBJ1-5; perhaps TRBD1 as D (6 bases). The V and J ends lost 0 bases and 6 bases respectively, with 12 bases between them. The germline gives CDR1 LGHNT, CDR2 FRNRAP. This CDR3 spans 15 amino acids. In DNA, the CDR3 is TGTGCTAGTGGTTTGGTACAGGGAGGCTTTCAGCCCCAGCATTTT. Protein: CASGLVQGGFQPQHF.

This clone was found many times. This chain connects TRBV18 to TRBJ2-2; D not resolved. Germline V gene lookup returns CDR1 KGHSH and CDR2 LQKENI. CDR3 length equals 14 residues. V lost 6 bases and J lost 2, with 10 bases in between. CDR3 residues: CASSPDLNTGELFF. DNA for the CDR3: TGTGCCAGCTCTCCAGACCTTAACACCGGGGAGCTGTTTTTT.

In its sample, this clone was seen many times. V gene TRBV28 combines with J gene TRBJ2-5; 8 bases line up with TRBD2. V trimming: 3 bases; J trimming: 2 bases; junction bases outside the gene matches: 5. Germline assignment: CDR1 MDHEN and CDR2 SYDVKM. This CDR3 is built from 15 residues. CDR3 nucleotide sequence: TGTGCCAGCAGTTTTCGCGGGAGGAGTCAAGAGACCCAGTACTTC. Its protein is CASSFRGRSQETQYF.